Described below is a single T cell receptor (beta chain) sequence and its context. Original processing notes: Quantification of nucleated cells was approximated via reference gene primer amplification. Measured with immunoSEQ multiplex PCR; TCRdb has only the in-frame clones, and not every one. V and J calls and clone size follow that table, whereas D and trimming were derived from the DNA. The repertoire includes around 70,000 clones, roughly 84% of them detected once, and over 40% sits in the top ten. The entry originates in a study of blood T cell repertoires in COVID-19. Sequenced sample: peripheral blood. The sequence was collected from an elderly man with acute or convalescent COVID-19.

CDR3 nucleotide sequence: TGTGCCAGCAGTTACGTTGTCAAGCGTCGGAACACTGAAGCTTTCTTT. Translated, it gives CASSYVVKRRNTEAFF. The rearrangement uses TRBV6-5 and TRBJ1-1; D remains ambiguous. V was cut by 2 bases and J by 1 base, with 14 bases left in between. The CDR3 is 16 amino acids. Per the germline V gene, CDR1 is MNHEY and CDR2 is SVGAGI.